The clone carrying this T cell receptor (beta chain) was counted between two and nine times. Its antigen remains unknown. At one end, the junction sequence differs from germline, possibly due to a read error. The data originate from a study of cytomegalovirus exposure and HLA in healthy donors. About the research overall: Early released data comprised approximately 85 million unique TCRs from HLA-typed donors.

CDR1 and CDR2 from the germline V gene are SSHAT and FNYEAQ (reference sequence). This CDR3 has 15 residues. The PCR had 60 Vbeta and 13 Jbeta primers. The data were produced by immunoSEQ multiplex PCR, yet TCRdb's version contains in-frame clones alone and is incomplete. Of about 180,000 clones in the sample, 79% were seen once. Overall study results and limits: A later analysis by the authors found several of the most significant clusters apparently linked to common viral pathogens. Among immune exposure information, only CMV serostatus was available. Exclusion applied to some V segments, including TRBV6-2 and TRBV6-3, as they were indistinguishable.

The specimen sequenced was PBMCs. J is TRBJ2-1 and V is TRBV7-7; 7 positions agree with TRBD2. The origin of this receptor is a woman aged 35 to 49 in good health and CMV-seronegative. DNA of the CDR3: TGTGCTAGCAGCTTAACCCCTAGCGGAAGTGATGAGCAGTTCTTC. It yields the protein CASSLTPSGSDEQFF.